Presented here are 4 T cell receptor beta chains from one specimen sequenced in a study of shared clonotypes between healthy human individuals. Libraries were prepared by immunoSEQ multiplex PCR; TCRdb keeps only in-frame clonotypes and omits some of them. Among about a million clones listed, 70% to 85% were seen once. Material: memory CD4+ T cells sorted from blood. This sample's subset: CD45RA-negative fraction. These receptors were collected from a man between 18 and 35 years old in good health.

As for this clone: This may come from a read error, since a much larger clone is one base off. The same CDR3 arises from other DNA sequences in this sample as well. This rearrangement joins TRBV25-1 to TRBJ1-4; the D gene is possibly TRBD1 (6 bases). Germline CDR1 reads MGHDK; CDR2 reads SYGVNS. V was clipped by 2 bases and J by 7 bases, with 11 bases between them. The CDR3 covers 14 residues. CDR3 DNA sequence: TGTGCCAGCAGTGAAGGGGGGGCTGGTGAAAAACTGTTTTTT. This sequence encodes CASSEGGAGEKLFF.

A few counts support this clone. This chain uses TRBV10-2 with TRBJ2-3; unclear D gene. Trimming took off 3 bases at V and 2 bases at J, with 12 bases between the two ends. The germline V gene encodes CDR1 WSHSY and CDR2 SAAADI. The CDR3 sequence is 15 residues long. CDR3: CASSDGRTYTDTQYF. In DNA form, the CDR3 reads TGCGCCAGCAGTGATGGTCGAACCTACACAGATACGCAGTATTTT.

CDR3 residues: CASSLALGGIGMDEQYF. CDR3 nucleotides: TGTGCCAGCAGCTTAGCGCTAGGGGGGATAGGAATGGACGAGCAGTACTTC. This rearrangement joins TRBV7-9 to TRBJ2-7; D may match TRBD1 or TRBD2 (6 bases each). The germline CDR1 and CDR2 sequences are SEHNR and FQNEAQ (reference sequence). The CDR3 is made up of 17 amino acids. With 0 bases removed from V and 5 bases from J, the gap between germline ends came to 20 bases. Full variable domain (missing parts from reference TRBV7-9 and TRBJ2-7): DTGVSQNPRHKITKRGQNVTFRCDPISEHNRLYWYRQTLGQGPEFLTYFQNEAQLEKSRLLSDRFSAERPKGSFSTLEIQRTEQGDSAMYLCASSLALGGIGMDEQYFGPGTRLTVT.

This clone was observed many times. The gene calls are TRBV6-5 and TRBJ2-5, with 12 bases matching TRBD2. V shed 0 bases, J shed 2 bases, and the junction held 1 base outside the gene matches. The CDR3 contains 16 residues. The germline CDR1 and CDR2 sequences are MNHEY and SVGAGI. DNA for the CDR3: TGTGCCAGCAGTTACTCGACTAGCGGGGGTCAAGAGACCCAGTACTTC. It codes for CASSYSTSGGQETQYF.